This T cell receptor (beta chain) was obtained from a study of spatial heterogeneity in lung cancer. Study-wide background: The mean occurrence of each unique TCR and UMI combination in raw reads exceeded eight.

In its sample, this clonotype is medium-sized. Time point indicated: sample taken at primary tumor resection. Untreated early-stage non-small cell lung cancer patients, approximately 79 in total, were the donors. Researchers sequenced whole RNA taken from tumor, nontumor lung or frozen PBMC without sorting. The V and J ends lost 7 bases and 0 bases respectively, with 9 bases between them. CDR1 and CDR2 from the germline V gene are LNHNV and YYDKDF (reference sequence). The CDR3 is 13 residues long. All TCR cDNA molecules were individually tagged with a unique molecular identifier. TCRdb itself ran the 5' RACE reads through MiXCR, one entry per CDR3 protein. The sample lists some 530 distinct CDR3 sequences, 14% occurring once.

The TCR comes from a male donor with early-stage non-small cell lung cancer. The J gene is TRBJ1-1, the V gene TRBV15; possibly TRBD1 for D (5 bases). The sample was normal lung tissue next to the tumor, taken at surgery. CDR3 protein: CATKRGLNTEAFF. For the CDR3, the DNA is TGTGCCACCAAGAGGGGACTGAACACTGAAGCTTTCTTT.